These 31 T cell receptor beta chains share one sample of origin, sequenced in a study of blood T cell repertoires in COVID-19. Sequencing used immunoSEQ multiplex PCR; TCRdb keeps in-frame clones, though not all of them. Of about 150,000 clones listed, 80% to 90% are singletons. The source material was peripheral blood. All receptors derive from a woman aged 70-85 years who had recovered from COVID-19.

The chain couples TRBV2 to TRBJ2-1; TRBD2 matches 10 bases. The CDR3 length is 15 residues. Trimming removed 1 base from V and 9 bases from J; junction bases left unmatched: 6. Germline-derived CDR1 and CDR2 are SNHLY and FYNNEI. CDR3 sequence reads: CASSEVPSGGPEQFF. CDR3 DNA: TGTGCCAGCAGTGAAGTTCCTAGCGGGGGACCTGAGCAGTTCTTC. The whole variable domain, filled in from reference TRBV2 and TRBJ2-1, reads EPEVTQTPSHQVTQMGQEVILRCVPISNHLYFYWYRQILGQKVEFLVSFYNNEISEKSEIFDDQFSVERPDGSNFTLKIRSTKLEDSAMYFCASSEVPSGGPEQFFGPGTRLTVL.

The chain uses TRBV6-1 and TRBJ2-7, with 7 bases matching TRBD2. This CDR3 spans 14 amino acids. V shed 3 bases and J 0 bases; nucleotides not matched to a gene: 2. Germline-derived CDR1 and CDR2 are MNHNS and SASEGT. The CDR3 nucleotides read TGTGCCAGCAGTGATGGCGGGAGCTCCTACGAGCAGTACTTC. Residues: CASSDGGSSYEQYF.

The J gene is TRBJ2-3, the V gene TRBV10-3; maybe TRBD2 (5 bases). CDR1 is ENHRY, CDR2 SYGVKD, per germline. The V end lost 4 bases, the J end lost 4 bases, and 21 bases lay between the germline ends. The CDR3 is 17 amino acids. CDR3 DNA sequence: TGTGCCATCAGTGGCAACCCGGGCCCAGGTAGCGCAGATACGCAGTATTTT. Translating gives CAISGNPGPGSADTQYF.

This rearrangement joins TRBV28 to TRBJ2-2; 7 bases line up with TRBD1. This CDR3 contains 14 residues. The V segment lost 3 bases and the J segment 6 bases; nucleotides outside the gene matches: 4. Germline V gene data show CDR1 as MDHEN and CDR2 as SYDVKM. Here the CDR3 reads CASSFNDRAGELFF. CDR3 nucleotides: TGTGCCAGCAGTTTCAATGACAGGGCCGGGGAGCTGTTTTTT.

V usage is TRBV11-2 and J usage is TRBJ1-2; unclear D gene. V was pared by 5 bases and J by 5 bases, with 12 bases between. The CDR3 loop spans 13 amino acids. Per germline, CDR1 SGHAT and CDR2 FQNNGV. CDR3 sequence: CASSPAGGYGYTF. CDR3 sequence (DNA): TGTGCCAGCAGCCCAGCTGGAGGTTATGGCTACACCTTC.

V usage is TRBV6-6 and J usage is TRBJ1-2; D is perhaps TRBD1 (5 bases). Germline CDR1 MNHNY, CDR2 SVGAGI (reference sequence). V was trimmed by 11 bases and J by 4 bases, leaving 20 bases between them. The CDR3 covers 14 residues. The CDR3 spells CAAGRGESSYGYTF. Written as DNA, the CDR3 is TGTGCCGCAGGCCGGGGGGAGTCCAGCTATGGCTACACCTTC.

V is TRBV2 and J is TRBJ1-5; D possibly corresponds to TRBD1 (6 bases). Between the trimmed V and J ends, which lost 6 bases and 9 bases, there was a span of 9 bases. Germline V gene data show CDR1 as SNHLY and CDR2 as FYNNEI. The CDR3 is 11 residues long. The CDR3 loop reads CASSSQGPQHF. The DNA for the CDR3 is TGTGCCAGCAGCTCACAGGGGCCCCAGCATTTT.

The chain carries TRBV5-1 and TRBJ2-1; D gene unclear. The CDR3 covers 15 residues. Trimming removed 0 bases from V and 4 bases from J, with 11 bases in between. Germline V gene data show CDR1 as SGHRS and CDR2 as YFSETQ. The CDR3 spells CASSLDGNLYNEQFF. CDR3 DNA: TGCGCCAGCAGCTTGGACGGTAACTTATACAATGAGCAGTTCTTC.

V and J are TRBV10-1 and TRBJ1-2; D remains ambiguous. CDR3 length: 17 amino acids. Germline V gene data show CDR1 as WNHNN and CDR2 as SYGVQD (reference sequence). The germline V and J ends were trimmed by 8 bases and 0 bases, with 22 bases remaining between them. CDR3 loop: CASREEGDVEANYGYTF. CDR3 sequence (DNA): TGCGCCAGCCGGGAGGAAGGAGATGTGGAGGCTAACTATGGCTACACCTTC.

The chain links TRBV7-9 to TRBJ2-1; possible D gene TRBD1, 6 bases. V was shortened by 0 bases and J by 2 bases, with 8 bases between the two germline ends. Per germline, CDR1 SEHNR and CDR2 FQNEAQ (reference sequence). The CDR3 extends over 15 amino acids. CDR3 region: CASSLAGDTYNEQFF. In nucleotides, the CDR3 is TGTGCCAGCAGCTTAGCGGGGGACACCTACAATGAGCAGTTCTTC.

This CDR3 is CASSFGGLPYNEQFF. As DNA, the CDR3 is TGTGCCAGCAGTTTCGGGGGGCTCCCCTACAATGAGCAGTTCTTC. The V and J genes are TRBV27 and TRBJ2-1; TRBD2 is a possible D gene (7 bases). Trimming left V 3 bases short and J 2 bases short, with 11 bases between. Germline V CDR1 and CDR2: MNHEY, SMNVEV (reference sequence). The CDR3 loop spans 15 amino acids.

This chain joins TRBV7-2 and TRBJ2-1; TRBD1 is a possible D gene (7 bases). V shed 1 base and J shed 3 bases, with 13 bases lying between them. This CDR3 has 16 amino acids. Germline V gene data show CDR1 as SGHTA and CDR2 as FQGNSA. This CDR3 reads CASSLVGGTVYNEQFF. The CDR3 region has the DNA TGTGCCAGCAGCTTAGTAGGGGGGACAGTCTACAATGAGCAGTTCTTC.

This chain uses TRBV7-2 with TRBJ2-5; 11 bases match TRBD2. The ends lost 5 bases at V and 3 bases at J; junction bases unmatched: 5. Looked up from germline, CDR1 is SGHTA and CDR2 is FQGNSA. This CDR3 is 15 amino acids long. The CDR3 is CASSPRLAGKETQYF. As DNA, the CDR3 is TGTGCCAGCAGCCCTAGACTAGCGGGAAAAGAGACCCAGTACTTC.

This sequence joins TRBV7-2 and TRBJ2-2; D not resolved. Per germline, CDR1 SGHTA and CDR2 FQGNSA. With 1 base removed from V and 4 bases from J, the gap between germline ends came to 4 bases. The CDR3 is 13 amino acids. The CDR3 coding sequence is TGTGCCAGCAGCTTAGTGAGCACCGGGGAGCTGTTTTTT. Its translation: CASSLVSTGELFF.

As to this clone: Within the sample, other DNA sequences also encode this same CDR3. The J gene is TRBJ2-2, the V gene TRBV7-3; possible D gene TRBD1, 5 bases. The CDR3 extends over 13 amino acids. Germline loops: CDR1 SGHTA, CDR2 FQGTGA. V was pared by 5 bases and J by 4 bases, with 8 bases between. The CDR3 reads CASSPQGTGELFF. Here the CDR3 DNA reads TGTGCCAGCAGCCCTCAGGGCACCGGGGAGCTGTTTTTT. The whole variable domain, filled in from reference TRBV7-3 and TRBJ2-2, reads GAGVSQTPSNKVTEKGKYVELRCDPISGHTALYWYRQSLGQGPEFLIYFQGTGAADDSGLPNDRFFAVRPEGSVSTLKIQRTERGDSAVYLCASSPQGTGELFFGEGSRLTVL.

This clone was detected only once. The V gene is TRBV30, the J gene TRBJ1-4, with D possibly TRBD1 on 6 matching bases. This CDR3 spans 14 amino acids. Trimming cost V 5 bases and J 7 bases, with 17 bases left between them. Per the germline V gene, CDR1 is GTSNPN and CDR2 is SVGIG (reference sequence). The CDR3 here is CAWAGQFEGEKLFF. The CDR3 DNA reads as TGTGCCTGGGCCGGACAGTTCGAGGGTGAAAAACTGTTTTTT.

CDR3 protein: CASSREQGGNTEAFF. CDR3 nucleotides: TGTGCCAGCAGCCGCGAACAGGGGGGGAACACTGAAGCTTTCTTT. The genes are TRBV6-5 and TRBJ1-1; 8 nucleotides agree with TRBD1. The CDR3 runs 15 residues. Germline lookup yields CDR1 MNHEY and CDR2 SVGAGI. Trimming cost V 6 bases and J 1 base; bases outside gene matches: 7.

Only one count was recorded for this clone. The chain couples TRBV15 to TRBJ1-2; a weak D match, TRBD1 (6 bases). The CDR3 loop spans 17 amino acids. The ends were cut back, 3 bases at V and 5 bases at J, with 22 bases in the middle. Looked up from germline, CDR1 is LNHNV and CDR2 is YYDKDF (reference sequence). DNA for the CDR3: TGTGCCACCAGCAGGAGCCAGGGGCCTATTCTGGGGTATGGCTACACCTTC. Translating it yields CATSRSQGPILGYGYTF. The whole variable domain, filled in from reference TRBV15 and TRBJ1-2, reads DAMVIQNPRYQVTQFGKPVTLSCSQTLNHNVMYWYQQKSSQAPKLLFHYYDKDFNNEADTPDNFQSRRPNTSFCFLDIRSPGLGDTAMYLCATSRSQGPILGYGYTFGSGTRLTVV.

V usage is TRBV29-1 and J usage is TRBJ1-4; D gene uncertain. CDR3 length equals 12 residues. CDR1 and CDR2 from the germline V gene are SQVTM and ANQGSEA. The V and J ends lost 6 bases and 4 bases respectively, with 9 bases between them. The CDR3 DNA is TGCAGCGTCGGGTCTATTAATGAAAAACTGTTTTTT. It specifies CSVGSINEKLFF.

The rearrangement joins TRBV5-4 to TRBJ1-5, with D possibly being TRBD1 (5 bases). CDR3 length: 14 amino acids. V lost 3 bases and J lost 2, with 9 bases in between. The germline gives CDR1 SGHNT, CDR2 YYREEE (reference sequence). The CDR3 here is CASSYGGRNQPQHF. The CDR3 nucleotides are TGTGCCAGCAGCTACGGGGGACGCAATCAGCCCCAGCATTTT.

The chain uses TRBV7-8 and TRBJ1-2; D perhaps matches TRBD1 (6 bases). The V and J ends lost 5 bases and 8 bases respectively, with 18 bases between them. The germline gives CDR1 SGHVS, CDR2 FQNEAQ. The CDR3 totals 14 residues. This chain's CDR3 is CASSPGGAMGGYTF. The DNA for the CDR3 is TGTGCCAGCAGCCCGGGGGGGGCAATGGGCGGCTACACCTTC.

The chain uses TRBV18 and TRBJ2-7; maybe TRBD2 (7 bases). The CDR3 covers 16 residues. Germline V gene sequence: CDR1 KGHSH, CDR2 LQKENI. Trimming shortened V by 5 bases and J by 3 bases, and 20 bases separated the two germline ends. DNA for the CDR3: TGTGCCAGCTCAAGGGGGGCGGGGGCGACTAGCTACGAGCAGTACTTC. Protein: CASSRGAGATSYEQYF.

J is TRBJ2-5 and V is TRBV12-5; D is perhaps TRBD1 (5 bases). Trimming cost V 2 bases and J 4 bases, with 17 bases left between them. The CDR3 spans 16 residues. The germline V gene has CDR1 LGHNT and CDR2 FRNRAP. This CDR3 reads CASGLPRPQGRETQYF. CDR3 in DNA: TGTGCTAGTGGTTTGCCCCGACCCCAGGGCCGAGAGACCCAGTACTTC.

The V and J genes are TRBV5-1 and TRBJ2-5, with 7 bases that match TRBD1. The V gene's germline CDR1 is SGHRS and CDR2 YFSETQ. This CDR3 has 14 residues. The V gene end was trimmed by 0 bases and the J gene end by 3 bases; junction bases not matched to a gene: 2. Here the CDR3 reads CASSLEGTEETQYF. CDR3 DNA sequence: TGCGCCAGCAGCTTGGAGGGGACAGAAGAGACCCAGTACTTC.

The chain has TRBV5-1 and TRBJ2-1; D may be TRBD1 (6 bases). Per the germline V gene, CDR1 is SGHRS and CDR2 is YFSETQ. This CDR3 region has 13 residues. The V gene lost 0 bases and the J gene lost 6 bases, with 7 bases spanning the gap. The CDR3 DNA reads TGCGCCAGCAGCTTGGGGGACACCAATGAGCAGTTCTTC. Its translation: CASSLGDTNEQFF.

This chain connects TRBV18 to TRBJ2-1; TRBD2 aligns across 14 bases. J gave up 4 bases and V 3 bases, and 2 bases lay outside the gene matches. CDR3 length: 16 residues. Germline V gene sequence: CDR1 KGHSH, CDR2 LQKENI. This CDR3 reads CASSPGTSGSYNEQFF. In DNA, the CDR3 is TGTGCCAGCTCACCCGGGACTAGCGGGAGTTACAATGAGCAGTTCTTC. Full variable domain (missing parts from reference TRBV18 and TRBJ2-1): NAGVMQNPRHLVRRRGQEARLRCSPMKGHSHVYWYRQLPEEGLKFMVYLQKENIIDESGMPKERFSAEFPKEGPSILRIQQVVRGDSAAYFCASSPGTSGSYNEQFFGPGTRLTVL.

The rearrangement uses TRBV5-4 and TRBJ1-2; 9 nucleotides agree with TRBD1. The CDR3 consists of 14 residues. Germline assignment: CDR1 SGHNT and CDR2 YYREEE (reference sequence). The J segment lost 6 bases and the V segment lost 4 bases, leaving 7 bases of the junction unmatched. CDR3 sequence (DNA): TGTGCCAGCAGCCCACCGGGACAGGGTGATGGCTACACCTTC. Encoded protein: CASSPPGQGDGYTF. Based on the CDR3 plus reference TRBV5-4 and TRBJ1-2, the full variable domain is ETGVTQSPTHLIKTRGQQVTLRCSSQSGHNTVSWYQQALGQGPQFIFQYYREEENGRGNFPPRFSGLQFPNYSSELNVNALELDDSALYLCASSPPGQGDGYTFGSGTRLTVV.

This chain uses TRBV18 with TRBJ2-5, with D possibly matching TRBD2 (6 bases). CDR3 size: 17 residues. Trimming took 3 bases from V and 5 from J, leaving 22 bases between them. CDR1 KGHSH and CDR2 LQKENI come from the germline V gene. The CDR3 DNA follows: TGTGCCAGCTCACCCCAAAGGCGGGGCCCCCCGGGGGAGACCCAGTACTTC. It specifies CASSPQRRGPPGETQYF.

The V and J genes are TRBV5-1 and TRBJ2-5; 7 nucleotides line up with TRBD2. V lost 0 bases and J lost 5; bases outside the gene matches: 1. CDR1 SGHRS and CDR2 YFSETQ come from the germline V gene. The CDR3 is made up of 13 amino acids. The CDR3 reads CASSLGEGETQYF. The CDR3 nucleotides are TGCGCCAGCAGCTTGGGGGAGGGGGAGACCCAGTACTTC. Filled out from reference TRBV5-1 and TRBJ2-5, the complete variable domain reads KAGVTQTPRYLIKTRGQQVTLSCSPISGHRSVSWYQQTPGQGLQFLFEYFSETQRNKGNFPGRFSGRQFSNSRSEMNVSTLELGDSALYLCASSLGEGETQYFGPGTRLLVL.

This clone appeared many times. V gene TRBV28 combines with J gene TRBJ2-5; 12 positions match TRBD1. Germline-derived CDR1 and CDR2 are MDHEN and SYDVKM. This CDR3 spans 19 amino acids. J lost 5 bases, V lost 5 bases, and 18 bases had no gene match. In DNA, the CDR3 is TGTGCCAGCAGTCCCCTTGGGACAGGGGGCCGATATGTATGGGAGACCCAGTACTTC. Its protein product is CASSPLGTGGRYVWETQYF.

The J gene is TRBJ1-1, the V gene TRBV5-1; perhaps TRBD1 as D (6 bases). V gave up 6 bases and J gave up 0 bases, with 18 bases separating them. Looked up from germline, CDR1 is SGHRS and CDR2 is YFSETQ. The CDR3 spans 16 residues. The CDR3 protein is CASIKTPGHLNTEAFF. The CDR3 bases are TGCGCCAGCATCAAAACACCGGGACACCTGAACACTGAAGCTTTCTTT.